These 30 T cell receptor beta chains originate from one sample sequenced in a study of CD8 T cells in ankylosing spondylitis. TCRdb called the 5' RACE reads again in MiXCR, with one record for every CDR3 protein. The sample yields about 300,000 distinct CDR3 sequences, more than 9% seen once. The sequenced material came from blood, either unsorted or a sorted T cell fraction (not recorded which). Source of these receptors: a female donor with ankylosing spondylitis or in good health (not recorded which).

The chain is built from TRBV7-8 and TRBJ1-1; 9 bases match TRBD1. V was clipped by 1 base and J by 0 bases; unmatched bases: 12. This CDR3 is built from 19 residues. Germline V gives CDR1 SGHVS, CDR2 FQNEAQ. The CDR3 loop reads CASSLVVLQGAEMNTEAFF. The CDR3, as DNA: TGTGCCAGCAGCTTAGTCGTTTTACAGGGGGCTGAAATGAACACTGAAGCTTTCTTT.

The J gene is TRBJ2-7, the V gene TRBV27; D perhaps matches TRBD1 (6 bases). The V end lost 1 base, the J end lost 2 bases, and 9 bases lay between the germline ends. The CDR3 spans 14 residues. Germline CDR1 is MNHEY and CDR2 is SMNVEV (reference sequence). CDR3 coding DNA: TGTGCCAGCAGTTTATATCCAGGGGCCTACGAGCAGTACTTC. This gives the protein CASSLYPGAYEQYF.

This clonotype has at least ten counts. The chain carries TRBV5-1 and TRBJ2-3, with D tentatively TRBD1 (5 bases). V shed 0 bases and J shed 3 bases, with 11 bases lying between them. Germline values: CDR1 SGHRS, CDR2 YFSETQ. The CDR3 sequence is 15 residues long. CDR3 residues: CASSLAAAGTDTQYF. CDR3 DNA sequence: TGCGCCAGCAGCTTGGCCGCGGCAGGGACAGATACGCAGTATTTT.

The chain links TRBV7-3 to TRBJ2-2; the D gene could be TRBD1 or TRBD2 (5 bases each). Trimming removed 1 base at V and 1 base at J, with 13 bases between. The CDR3 sequence is 17 residues long. The V gene's germline CDR1 is SGHTA and CDR2 FQGTGA. The CDR3 protein is CASSLIAGGRNTGELFF. The CDR3 nucleotides are TGTGCCAGCAGCTTAATCGCTGGGGGAAGGAACACCGGGGAGCTGTTTTTT. Full variable domain (rest looked up from reference TRBV7-3 and TRBJ2-2): GAGVSQTPSNKVTEKGKYVELRCDPISGHTALYWYRQSLGQGPEFLIYFQGTGAADDSGLPNDRFFAVRPEGSVSTLKIQRTERGDSAVYLCASSLIAGGRNTGELFFGEGSRLTVL.

V and J are TRBV27 and TRBJ2-7, with D perhaps matching TRBD2 (5 bases). Trimming took 11 bases from V and 2 from J, leaving 7 bases between them. The CDR3 is 10 residues long. Germline V gives CDR1 MNHEY, CDR2 SMNVEV (reference sequence). CDR3 sequence: CAAGAYEQYF. DNA for the CDR3: TGTGCCGCGGGTGCCTACGAGCAGTACTTC.

This clonotype was recorded at least ten times. The chain joins TRBV18 to TRBJ2-7; D may be TRBD1 or TRBD2 (6 bases each). Trimming shortened V by 1 base and J by 6 bases, and 10 bases separated the two germline ends. Germline V CDR1 and CDR2: KGHSH, LQKENI. The CDR3 covers 13 residues. The CDR3: CASSPRTGAEQYF. CDR3 coding DNA: TGTGCCAGCTCACCACGTACGGGGGCCGAGCAGTACTTC.

This clonotype was seen many times. The gene calls are TRBV11-2 and TRBJ2-7; D tentatively fits TRBD1 or TRBD2 (5 bases each). From germline, CDR1 is SGHAT and CDR2 FQNNGV. V was shortened by 1 base and J by 0 bases, with 10 bases between the two germline ends. This CDR3 region has 15 residues. Written as DNA, the CDR3 is TGTGCCAGCAGCTTAGTTTTTGGGACCTCCTACGAGCAGTACTTC. It specifies CASSLVFGTSYEQYF. Based on the CDR3 plus reference TRBV11-2 and TRBJ2-7, the full variable domain is EAGVAQSPRYKIIEKRQSVAFWCNPISGHATLYWYQQILGQGPKLLIQFQNNGVVDDSQLPKDRFSAERLKGVDSTLKIQPAKLEDSAVYLCASSLVFGTSYEQYFGPGTRLTVT.

About this clonotype: Sequence at one end of the junction differs from germline and may be a read error. The V gene is TRBV5-1, the J gene TRBJ1-5; TRBD1 agrees at 7 bases. Germline V CDR1 and CDR2: SGHRS, YFSETQ. The CDR3 has 15 amino acids. The DNA for the CDR3 is TGCGCCAGCAGCCCCGGGACAGCGAGCAATCAGCCCCCGCATTTT. As protein: CASSPGTASNQPPHF.

This clonotype was detected ten times or more. The V gene is TRBV7-2, the J gene TRBJ2-3; D remains unclear. The CDR3 length is 14 residues. CDR1 and CDR2 from the germline V gene are SGHTA and FQGNSA. V was clipped by 0 bases and J by 3 bases, with 7 bases between them. The CDR3 sequence: CASSLAANTDTQYF. CDR3 DNA sequence: TGTGCCAGCAGCTTAGCGGCTAATACAGATACGCAGTATTTT.

This clonotype was counted at least ten times. This chain joins TRBV5-6 and TRBJ1-2, with D tentatively TRBD1 (5 bases). The germline V gene encodes CDR1 SGHDT and CDR2 YYEEEE. Between the trimmed V and J ends, which lost 0 bases and 8 bases, there was a span of 11 bases. CDR3 length: 13 residues. In DNA, the CDR3 is TGTGCCAGCAGCTTGGGTCGGCGGGGCGGCTACACCTTC. Amino acids: CASSLGRRGGYTF.

This clonotype was picked up many times. The CDR3 sequence is CASSRLGDITSTDTQYF. Here the CDR3 DNA reads TGCGCCAGCAGCCGTCTAGGGGACATAACTAGCACAGATACGCAGTATTTT. V is TRBV5-1 and J is TRBJ2-3; maybe TRBD1 (6 bases). V shed 4 bases and J shed 0 bases, with 18 bases lying between them. CDR1 and CDR2 from the germline V gene are SGHRS and YFSETQ. CDR3 length: 17 residues.

This clonotype was found a few times. This chain links TRBV28 with TRBJ1-2, with D possibly matching TRBD1 (6 bases). CDR1 is MDHEN, CDR2 SYDVKM, per germline. Trimming shortened V by 2 bases and J by 4 bases, and 11 bases separated the two germline ends. The CDR3 is 14 amino acids. The chain's CDR3 is CASSLTGRPYGYTF. CDR3 DNA sequence: TGTGCCAGCAGTTTAACAGGGCGGCCCTATGGCTACACCTTC.

The chain has TRBV20-1 and TRBJ2-3; 16 nucleotides agree with TRBD2. V lost 6 bases and J lost 3; bases outside the gene matches: 12. CDR1 and CDR2 (germline): DFQATT, SNEGSKA (reference sequence). The CDR3 has 18 residues. The CDR3 loop is CSAPRGLAGGPGTDTQYF. CDR3 nucleotide sequence: TGCAGTGCCCCACGGGGACTAGCGGGAGGGCCCGGAACAGATACGCAGTATTTT.

The DNA of the CDR3 is TGTGCCATCATGGGACAGGGAAGGGGGACCCAGTACTTC. This translates into CAIMGQGRGTQYF. The rearrangement uses TRBV10-3 and TRBJ2-5; 9 bases align to TRBD1. The CDR3 is 13 amino acids. Germline CDR1 ENHRY, CDR2 SYGVKD. Unmatched junction bases numbered 7, after V lost 7 bases and J lost 7 bases.

This clonotype was counted at least ten times. The J gene is TRBJ2-1, the V gene TRBV29-1; 8 bases fit TRBD2. The trim removed 4 bases at V and 9 bases at J, leaving 11 bases unmatched. The length of the CDR3 is 14 residues. Germline V gene data show CDR1 as SQVTM and CDR2 as ANQGSEA. The CDR3 nucleotides read TGCAGCGTTGTAAAAGCGGGGGTGGGGAGTGAGCAGTTCTTC. Translated: CSVVKAGVGSEQFF.

This clonotype has at least ten counts. The chain uses TRBV28 and TRBJ2-3; D may be TRBD1 (6 bases). V was cut by 2 bases and J by 0 bases, with 9 bases left in between. The germline CDR1 and CDR2 sequences are MDHEN and SYDVKM. This CDR3 has 15 residues. CDR3 sequence reads: CASSLPGASTDTQYF. DNA for the CDR3: TGTGCCAGCAGTTTACCAGGGGCGAGCACAGATACGCAGTATTTT.

V and J are TRBV11-2 and TRBJ2-3, with D hard to call. This CDR3 contains 16 residues. Trimming pared 1 base from V and 2 bases from J, leaving 13 bases between. CDR1 and CDR2 from the germline V gene are SGHAT and FQNNGV. The CDR3 DNA follows: TGTGCCAGCAGCTTAGGAGTAAGAACCAACACAGATACGCAGTATTTT. This gives the protein CASSLGVRTNTDTQYF.

This clonotype appeared many times. The V gene is TRBV27, the J gene TRBJ1-1; 7 bases are shared with TRBD1. The CDR3 is 13 amino acids. CDR1 is MNHEY and CDR2 is SMNVEV in the germline V gene (reference sequence). The trim removed 6 bases at V and 5 bases at J, leaving 6 bases unmatched. The CDR3 DNA reads as TGTGCCAGCAGCCAACAGGGGAGGACTGAAGCTTTCTTT. Amino acid sequence: CASSQQGRTEAFF.

In this sample, this clonotype turned up many times. The V and J genes are TRBV20-1 and TRBJ2-3; D is ambiguous. Trimming left V 1 base short and J 5 bases short, with 10 bases between. This CDR3 has 13 amino acids. Germline V CDR1 and CDR2: DFQATT, SNEGSKA (reference sequence). The CDR3 DNA follows: TGCAGTGCTAGAGTGCCGAATGGAGATACGCAGTATTTT. It translates to CSARVPNGDTQYF.

Ten or more counts support this clonotype. The CDR3 loop is CASSRGRVNEQFF. The CDR3, as DNA: TGCGCCAGCAGCCGAGGCAGGGTTAATGAGCAGTTCTTC. This chain joins TRBV5-1 and TRBJ2-1; D is perhaps TRBD1 (5 bases). Germline V gene lookup returns CDR1 SGHRS and CDR2 YFSETQ. V lost 4 bases, J lost 7 bases, and 12 bases lay in between. The CDR3 runs to 13 residues.

In its sample, this clonotype was seen a few times. The chain carries TRBV11-1 and TRBJ2-6, with no clear D. The CDR3 spans 19 residues. The germline V gene encodes CDR1 SGHAT and CDR2 FQDESV (reference sequence). Deletions cut 0 bases from V and 1 base from J, with 16 bases between. CDR3 protein: CASSLALPKIRSGANVLTF. The CDR3 nucleotides are TGTGCCAGCAGCTTAGCGCTTCCTAAGATTCGGTCTGGGGCCAACGTCCTGACTTTC.

This clonotype came up many times. The J gene is TRBJ2-1, the V gene TRBV5-1, with no clear D. The CDR3 loop spans 12 amino acids. The V gene lost 4 bases and the J gene lost 9 bases, with 11 bases spanning the gap. The germline V gene has CDR1 SGHRS and CDR2 YFSETQ. CDR3 in amino acids: CASSTNLAEQFF. CDR3 in DNA: TGCGCCAGCAGCACGAATTTGGCTGAGCAGTTCTTC.

The sample holds many counts of this clonotype. The chain couples TRBV27 to TRBJ2-1; no definite D call. The V gene lost 6 bases and the J gene lost 6 bases, with 6 bases spanning the gap. The germline V gene has CDR1 MNHEY and CDR2 SMNVEV (reference sequence). The CDR3 is made up of 11 amino acids. In DNA form, the CDR3 reads TGTGCCAGCAGATGGAGCAATGAGCAGTTCTTC. Translating gives CASRWSNEQFF.

V is TRBV7-8 and J is TRBJ1-3; 10 nucleotides agree with TRBD1. Germline trimming cut 3 bases from V and 4 bases from J; bases unmatched to any gene: 3. Germline V lookup: CDR1 SGHVS, CDR2 FQNEAQ. CDR3 length equals 15 residues. CDR3 amino acids: CASSFGDRGGNTIYF. CDR3 DNA sequence: TGTGCCAGCAGCTTCGGGGACAGGGGAGGAAACACCATATATTTT.

The table lists this clonotype with a few counts. This chain links TRBV28 with TRBJ1-2, with 7 nucleotides matching TRBD1. CDR1 and CDR2 from the germline V gene are MDHEN and SYDVKM. The V and J ends lost 6 bases and 7 bases, in that order; junction bases with no gene match: 8. The CDR3 consists of 13 residues. For the CDR3, the DNA is TGTGCCAGCAGGAAACAGGGGACGAGTGGCTACACCTTC. Residues: CASRKQGTSGYTF.

This clonotype was seen repeatedly, ten times or more. The V gene is TRBV28, the J gene TRBJ2-3; TRBD2 aligns across 11 bases. The germline gives CDR1 MDHEN, CDR2 SYDVKM. J gave up 4 bases and V 6 bases, and 6 bases lay outside the gene matches. This CDR3 has 15 residues. The CDR3 sequence: CASSQTSGGSDTQYF. The CDR3 DNA follows: TGTGCCAGCAGCCAAACTAGCGGGGGATCAGATACGCAGTATTTT.

The rearrangement links TRBV5-1 to TRBJ2-7; the D gene is possibly TRBD2 (8 bases). Per germline, CDR1 SGHRS and CDR2 YFSETQ. Trimming pared 0 bases from V and 0 bases from J, leaving 19 bases between. This CDR3 spans 18 amino acids. The CDR3 nucleotides read TGCGCCAGCAGCTTGGGTGTCTCGACAGGGACTAGCTCCTACGAGCAGTACTTC. It codes for CASSLGVSTGTSSYEQYF.

This clonotype is a singleton in its sample. A much larger clone differs by one base, so this may be a read error. This rearrangement joins TRBV28 to TRBJ2-2, with D uncertain. CDR1 is MDHEN and CDR2 is SYDVKM in the germline V gene. There are 13 residues in the CDR3. In DNA form, the CDR3 reads TGTGCCAGCAGAGCAGCGAACATCGGGGAGCTGTTTTTT. Residues: CASRAANIGELFF.

This clonotype showed up many times. The V call is TRBV27, the J call TRBJ1-5; D possibly corresponds to TRBD1 (5 bases). Deletions cut 5 bases from V and 1 base from J, with 12 bases between. The CDR3 sequence is 15 residues long. The V gene's germline CDR1 is MNHEY and CDR2 SMNVEV (reference sequence). The CDR3 is CASSAGGGSNQPQHF. The CDR3 region has the DNA TGTGCCAGCAGTGCGGGGGGAGGGAGCAATCAGCCCCAGCATTTT.

Ten or more counts support this clonotype. The chain carries TRBV5-1 and TRBJ2-1; D assignment may be TRBD1 or TRBD2 (5 bases each). Looked up from germline, CDR1 is SGHRS and CDR2 is YFSETQ. V was pared by 5 bases and J by 9 bases, with 18 bases between. The CDR3 totals 14 residues. CDR3 in amino acids: CASSHRSTSGEQFF. The CDR3 bases are TGCGCCAGCAGTCACAGGAGTACGAGCGGTGAGCAGTTCTTC.